This T cell receptor (beta chain) stems from a study of glioma-infiltrating T cells after dendritic cell vaccination. Across the study: Between about 2002 and 2013, patients got autologous tumor lysate-pulsed dendritic cell vaccines.

Produced via immunoSEQ multiplex PCR; TCRdb's table is partial and in-frame only. The sample holds fewer than 65,000 clones; 89% are singletons and the top ten take 5.3%. Described time point: after dendritic cell vaccination, including at tumor progression/relapse. V lost 5 bases and J 2 bases, leaving 10 bases between the germline ends. From germline, CDR1 is MDHEN and CDR2 SYDVKM. The CDR3 runs 13 residues. The rearrangement links TRBV28 to TRBJ2-7; TRBD2 might be the D (6 bases). Sequenced material: blood, taken after dendritic cell vaccination. The receptor comes from a human donor with glioblastoma. CDR3 sequence reads: CASSGRGTYEQYF. Here the CDR3 DNA reads TGTGCCAGCAGTGGGCGGGGCACCTACGAGCAGTACTTC.